Each of the 29 T cell receptor beta chains below was sequenced from the same sample in a study of cytotoxic CD8 clonotypes in ibrutinib-treated CLL. Data came from immunoSEQ multiplex PCR; TCRdb stores just in-frame clones and leaves some out. The table has around 310,000 clones, roughly 85% seen once. The specimen comprised PBMCs, sampled before ibrutinib treatment. These receptors were collected from a human donor with chronic lymphocytic leukemia.

The chain joins TRBV7-2 to TRBJ1-1; D gene unclear. The CDR3 runs to 16 residues. The V gene's germline CDR1 is SGHTA and CDR2 FQGNSA. V was trimmed by 1 base and J by 4 bases, leaving 16 bases between them. The CDR3 nucleotides read TGTGCCAGCAGCTTAGTCCCCAGGTATGGTGGCACTGAAGCTTTCTTT. Translated, it gives CASSLVPRYGGTEAFF. Using reference TRBV7-2 and TRBJ1-1 for the parts outside the CDR3, the full variable domain is GAGVSQSPSNKVTEKGKDVELRCDPISGHTALYWYRQSLGQGLEFLIYFQGNSAPDKSGLPSDRFSAERTGGSVSTLTIQRTQQEDSAVYLCASSLVPRYGGTEAFFGQGTRLTVV.

The chain combines TRBV10-3 with TRBJ2-7, with a tentative D call TRBD1 (7 bases). Per the germline V gene, CDR1 is ENHRY and CDR2 is SYGVKD. Trimming cost V 3 bases and J 3 bases, with 18 bases left between them. This CDR3 contains 16 residues. The CDR3 region is CAISDRGRQGGYEQYF. CDR3 coding DNA: TGTGCCATCAGTGACAGGGGAAGACAGGGAGGCTACGAGCAGTACTTC.

V is TRBV9 and J is TRBJ2-7, with 10 bases identical to TRBD2. The germline V gene has CDR1 SGDLS and CDR2 YYNGEE. This CDR3 comprises 15 residues. The trim removed 4 bases at V and 2 bases at J, leaving 6 bases unmatched. The CDR3 region is CASSPRTSGPYEQYF. The CDR3 nucleotides are TGTGCCAGCAGCCCCAGGACTAGCGGACCCTACGAGCAGTACTTC.

V usage is TRBV6-1 and J usage is TRBJ2-3; D remains ambiguous. V was clipped by 3 bases and J by 4 bases, with 5 bases between them. CDR1 and CDR2 from the germline V gene are MNHNS and SASEGT. CDR3 length: 12 residues. The CDR3 bases are TGTGCCAGCAGTGATCGGGCAGATACGCAGTATTTT. Translation gives CASSDRADTQYF.

The chain links TRBV29-1 to TRBJ2-5; D perhaps matches TRBD1 (6 bases). Trimming pared 3 bases from V and 5 bases from J, leaving 16 bases between. This CDR3 spans 14 amino acids. Germline loops: CDR1 SQVTM, CDR2 ANQGSEA. The CDR3 DNA reads TGCAGCGTTGATTTCGCCCAGGGGCACGAGACCCAGTACTTC. The encoded protein is CSVDFAQGHETQYF. The entire variable domain, with the rest obtained from reference TRBV29-1 and TRBJ2-5, is as follows: SAVISQKPSRDICQRGTSLTIQCQVDSQVTMMFWYRQQPGQSLTLIATANQGSEATYESGFVIDKFPISRPNLTFSTLTVSNMSPEDSSIYLCSVDFAQGHETQYFGPGTRLLVL.

This chain joins TRBV28 and TRBJ1-2, with no clear D. The V gene lost 5 bases and the J gene lost 2 bases, with 21 bases spanning the gap. Germline loops: CDR1 MDHEN, CDR2 SYDVKM. The CDR3 consists of 17 residues. The chain's CDR3 is CASSPILEAADNYGYTF. In DNA form, the CDR3 reads TGTGCCAGCAGTCCCATTCTGGAGGCAGCCGACAACTATGGCTACACCTTC.

The rearrangement links TRBV27 to TRBJ2-3; 10 bases are a match to TRBD2. CDR1 MNHEY and CDR2 SMNVEV come from the germline V gene (reference sequence). The CDR3 length is 17 residues. J gave up 6 bases and V 0 bases, and 9 bases lay outside the gene matches. The CDR3 loop reads CASSLSRLAGERDTQYF. The CDR3 DNA reads as TGTGCCAGCAGTTTATCGCGCCTAGCGGGAGAACGGGATACGCAGTATTTT.

CDR3 region: CASSEYGTSVGEQFF. Written as DNA, the CDR3 is TGTGCCAGCAGCGAATACGGGACTAGCGTCGGTGAGCAGTTCTTC. This chain joins TRBV11-3 and TRBJ2-1, with 10 bases lining up with TRBD2. Germline lookup yields CDR1 SGHNT and CDR2 YENEEA. V was clipped by 5 bases and J by 9 bases; unmatched bases: 10. This CDR3 is 15 amino acids long.

V is TRBV7-9 and J is TRBJ1-2; no reliable D call. The length of the CDR3 is 14 residues. Trimming left V 3 bases short and J 2 bases short, with 10 bases between. Germline-derived CDR1 and CDR2 are SEHNR and FQNEAQ (reference sequence). The CDR3 bases are TGTGCCAGCAGCTTCTCAGTCTCGAACTATGGCTACACCTTC. Amino acid sequence: CASSFSVSNYGYTF.

V gene TRBV6-5 combines with J gene TRBJ2-7; D not certain. With 2 bases removed from V and 0 bases from J, the gap between germline ends came to 8 bases. CDR1 is MNHEY and CDR2 is SVGAGI in the germline V gene. CDR3 size: 14 residues. CDR3 in DNA: TGTGCCAGCAGTTACGGTCTGGCCTCCTACGAGCAGTACTTC. This sequence encodes CASSYGLASYEQYF.

In this sample, this clone turned up a few times. V gene TRBV6-1 combines with J gene TRBJ1-2; D is uncertain. Trimming stripped 3 bases from V and 4 bases from J, with 15 bases between. The CDR3 is made up of 15 amino acids. The germline V gene has CDR1 MNHNS and CDR2 SASEGT. The CDR3: CASSDGQRTRYGYTF. The CDR3 nucleotides read TGTGCCAGCAGTGACGGGCAGCGAACGCGCTATGGCTACACCTTC.

CDR3 in amino acids: CASSPWSHEGRPGELFF. The CDR3 DNA reads TGTGCCAGCTCACCATGGAGCCACGAGGGACGGCCCGGGGAGCTGTTTTTT. This rearrangement joins TRBV18 to TRBJ2-2; D tentatively reads TRBD1 or TRBD2 (5 bases each). Germline CDR1 and CDR2: KGHSH and LQKENI. V was shortened by 2 bases and J by 6 bases, with 19 bases between the two germline ends. The CDR3 extends over 17 amino acids.

The chain couples TRBV4-1 to TRBJ1-4; D remains ambiguous. The CDR3 is 16 amino acids. Germline V lookup: CDR1 MGHRA, CDR2 YSYEKL. V lost 2 bases, J lost 4 bases, and 14 bases lay in between. CDR3 in DNA: TGCGCCAGCAGCCAATATCCCCAGGCCATTAATGAAAAACTGTTTTTT. Protein: CASSQYPQAINEKLFF.

The genes are TRBV5-4 and TRBJ2-3; D remains unclear. This CDR3 comprises 14 residues. Germline assignment: CDR1 SGHNT and CDR2 YYREEE (reference sequence). The V and J ends lost 0 bases and 8 bases respectively, with 13 bases between them. The CDR3 protein is CASSLDSLGSTQYF. In DNA, the CDR3 is TGTGCCAGCAGCTTGGATTCGCTGGGGTCTACGCAGTATTTT.

The chain joins TRBV7-9 to TRBJ2-7; 15 bases map to TRBD2. Germline CDR1 and CDR2: SEHNR and FQNEAQ (reference sequence). Losses at the gene ends were 4 bases for V and 5 bases for J; bases not matched to a gene: 3. The CDR3 sequence is 15 residues long. In DNA form, the CDR3 reads TGTGCCAGCAGCTCGGGACTAGCGGGAGGCCACGAGCAGTACTTC. Its protein is CASSSGLAGGHEQYF.

This clone was detected a few times. The chain employs TRBV19 and TRBJ1-5, with a tentative D call TRBD1 (5 bases). CDR1 is LNHDA, CDR2 SQIVND, per germline (reference sequence). The CDR3 is made up of 15 amino acids. Between the trimmed V and J ends, which lost 2 bases and 4 bases, there was a span of 12 bases. The DNA for the CDR3 is TGTGCCAGTAGTATAACGGGGGTCCTAAATCAGCCCCAGCATTTT. Translation: CASSITGVLNQPQHF.

The chain joins TRBV30 to TRBJ2-1; 12 bases are a match to TRBD2. The CDR3 is 17 residues long. Germline CDR1 GTSNPN, CDR2 SVGIG (reference sequence). Trimming took 2 bases from V and 6 from J; bases not matched to a gene: 11. Here the CDR3 reads CAWSSFETSGSFNEQFF. The CDR3, as DNA: TGTGCCTGGAGTTCTTTTGAGACTAGCGGGAGCTTCAATGAGCAGTTCTTC. Variable domain in full (rest from reference TRBV30 and TRBJ2-1): SQTIHQWPATLVQPVGSPLSLECTVEGTSNPNLYWYRQAAGRGLQLLFYSVGIGQISSEVPQNLSASRPQDRQFILSSKKLLLSDSGFYLCAWSSFETSGSFNEQFFGPGTRLTVL.

This clone came up a few times. The rearrangement uses TRBV18 and TRBJ2-5; D is undetermined. Germline loops: CDR1 KGHSH, CDR2 LQKENI. Trimming took off 2 bases at V and 4 bases at J, with 8 bases between the two ends. This CDR3 contains 13 residues. The CDR3 DNA sequence: TGTGCCAGCTCACCAGGCGGTAGAGAGACCCAGTACTTC. Its translation: CASSPGGRETQYF.

This chain uses TRBV4-1 with TRBJ2-2, with D unresolved. Trimming removed 4 bases at V and 1 base at J, with 16 bases between. CDR3 size: 17 residues. Germline-derived CDR1 and CDR2 are MGHRA and YSYEKL. The CDR3 nucleotides read TGCGCCAGCAGCCTAATCCACCGGGTCCAGAACACCGGGGAGCTGTTTTTT. This gives the protein CASSLIHRVQNTGELFF.

The chain joins TRBV4-3 to TRBJ1-3, with D unresolved. The CDR3 extends over 17 amino acids. V was pared by 2 bases and J by 0 bases, with 14 bases between. Germline CDR1 reads LGHNA; CDR2 reads YSLEER. The CDR3 DNA reads TGCGCCAGCAGCCAATATTTCGACGGATACTCTGGAAACACCATATATTTT. Translation gives CASSQYFDGYSGNTIYF.

The chain couples TRBV9 to TRBJ1-5; 8 bases are shared with TRBD1. V shed 2 bases, J shed 2 bases, and the junction held 0 bases outside the gene matches. The CDR3 is made up of 14 amino acids. From germline, CDR1 is SGDLS and CDR2 YYNGEE. CDR3 amino acids: CASSVTGGNQPQHF. CDR3 sequence (DNA): TGTGCCAGCAGCGTGACAGGGGGCAATCAGCCCCAGCATTTT.

Only a few counts were recorded for this clone. The chain recombines TRBV14 with TRBJ2-1, with D hard to call. Trimming removed 0 bases at V and 6 bases at J, with 12 bases between. Germline CDR1 is SGHDN and CDR2 is FVKESK. There are 15 residues in the CDR3. The CDR3 protein is CASSQDHWEGNEQFF. The CDR3 DNA sequence: TGTGCCAGCAGCCAAGATCATTGGGAAGGCAATGAGCAGTTCTTC.

This chain uses TRBV5-6 with TRBJ2-7, with D tentatively TRBD2 (5 bases). Germline CDR1 reads SGHDT; CDR2 reads YYEEEE. The ends were cut back, 2 bases at V and 0 bases at J, with 15 bases in the middle. The CDR3 sequence is 16 residues long. This CDR3 reads CASSFPRGLTSYEQYF. The CDR3 DNA reads TGTGCCAGCAGCTTCCCCCGCGGGCTTACCTCCTACGAGCAGTACTTC. The whole variable domain, filled in from reference TRBV5-6 and TRBJ2-7, reads DAGVTQSPTHLIKTRGQQVTLRCSPKSGHDTVSWYQQALGQGPQFIFQYYEEEERQRGNFPDRFSGHQFPNYSSELNVNALLLGDSALYLCASSFPRGLTSYEQYFGPGTRLTVT.

This clone was seen more than once but under ten times. The rearrangement uses TRBV27 and TRBJ1-5, with D unclear. Deletions cut 2 bases from V and 0 bases from J, with 8 bases between. CDR1 and CDR2 (germline): MNHEY, SMNVEV (reference sequence). This CDR3 comprises 15 residues. The CDR3 spells CASSLTRLSNQPQHF. The DNA for the CDR3 is TGTGCCAGCAGTTTAACCAGGCTTAGCAATCAGCCCCAGCATTTT.

CDR3 sequence reads: CASSQAAGTGSYEQYF. CDR3 sequence (DNA): TGCGCCAGCAGCCAAGCCGCCGGGACAGGGAGCTACGAGCAGTACTTC. The gene calls are TRBV4-3 and TRBJ2-7; 9 bases align to TRBD1. The CDR3 length is 16 residues. Germline CDR1 LGHNA, CDR2 YSLEER. Germline trimming cut 1 base from V and 3 bases from J; bases unmatched to any gene: 7.

V and J are TRBV14 and TRBJ2-3; TRBD2 matches at 13 bases. CDR3 size: 13 residues. Germline V gene data show CDR1 as SGHDN and CDR2 as FVKESK. V shed 10 bases and J 5 bases; nucleotides not matched to a gene: 3. CDR3 loop: CATGLAGVDTQYF. CDR3 coding DNA: TGTGCCACAGGACTAGCGGGAGTAGATACGCAGTATTTT.

The V and J genes are TRBV11-2 and TRBJ2-3; 13 bases agree with TRBD2. V shed 5 bases and J 2 bases; nucleotides not matched to a gene: 4. The CDR3 runs to 16 residues. Looked up from germline, CDR1 is SGHAT and CDR2 is FQNNGV. The CDR3 is CASSPGTSGNTDTQYF. The CDR3, as DNA: TGTGCCAGCAGCCCAGGGACTAGCGGGAACACAGATACGCAGTATTTT.

The V gene is TRBV6-5, the J gene TRBJ2-7; 9 bases map to TRBD1. Losses at the gene ends were 2 bases for V and 6 bases for J; bases not matched to a gene: 11. Germline CDR1 MNHEY, CDR2 SVGAGI. This CDR3 is built from 16 residues. This chain's CDR3 is CASSYPAAGQGSEQYF. DNA for the CDR3: TGTGCCAGCAGTTACCCGGCCGCGGGACAGGGCTCCGAGCAGTACTTC.

This clone was observed a single time. CDR3 in amino acids: CASSLAGGGEETQYF. CDR3 nucleotides: TGTGCCAGCAGCTTAGCGGGAGGGGGGGAGGAGACCCAGTACTTC. The rearrangement uses TRBV7-8 and TRBJ2-5, with a possible D match to TRBD2 (7 bases). The CDR3 is made up of 15 amino acids. Trimming left V 0 bases short and J 5 bases short, with 13 bases between. From germline, CDR1 is SGHVS and CDR2 FQNEAQ.